Below are 28 T cell receptor beta chains sequenced from a single sample in a study of human T cells and chemical hapten exposure. TCRdb used MiXCR to reprocess the RACE reads, holding one entry per CDR3 protein. The data contain about 350,000 distinct CDR3 sequences, 5.5% of them seen just once; the ten biggest clones take up under 9.5%. Time point denoted: pre-sensitization, week 0. Treatment indicated: therapeutic diphenylcyclopropenone sensitization with weekly scalp DPC. The sample consisted of whole blood, taken in connection with sensitization to the hapten diphenylcyclopropenone (DPC). These receptors all stem from a woman between 18 and 29 years old with alopecia areata. Some clones in this sample may be carry-over from other donors' samples.

This clonotype was seen a handful of times. The chain carries TRBV15 and TRBJ2-6, with D hard to call. Germline V gene lookup returns CDR1 LNHNV and CDR2 YYDKDF (reference sequence). The CDR3 contains 15 residues. Trimming took 3 bases from V and 2 from J, leaving 8 bases between them. DNA of the CDR3: TGTGCCACCAGCAGCGCGAAGGCTGGGGCCAACGTCCTGACTTTC. It encodes CATSSAKAGANVLTF.

This clonotype turned up a few times. This rearrangement joins TRBV3-1 to TRBJ2-7; D unresolved. CDR1 and CDR2 (germline): LGHDT, YNNKEL (reference sequence). V was cut by 4 bases and J by 3 bases, with 19 bases left in between. The CDR3 runs 16 residues. CDR3 nucleotides: TGTGCCAGCAGCCCCCTTTTAGGACGGCCTGGCTACGAGCAGTACTTC. Amino acid sequence: CASSPLLGRPGYEQYF.

In its sample, this clonotype was seen a few times. The chain couples TRBV20-1 to TRBJ1-5, with TRBD1 as a possible D gene (6 bases). The germline gives CDR1 DFQATT, CDR2 SNEGSKA (reference sequence). CDR3 length: 14 residues. V lost 3 bases to trimming and J lost 2 bases, with 11 bases between them. This CDR3 reads CSASGGRGNQPQHF. The CDR3 bases are TGCAGTGCTAGTGGGGGCAGGGGCAATCAGCCCCAGCATTTT.

This clonotype was observed many times. The CDR3 loop is CASSPLVAIRSYGANVLTF. Here the CDR3 DNA reads TGTGCCAGCAGCCCGTTGGTAGCCATCAGATCCTACGGGGCCAACGTCCTGACTTTC. The chain is built from TRBV7-3 and TRBJ2-6; D is ambiguous. Deletions cut 5 bases from V and 4 bases from J, with 24 bases between. There are 19 residues in the CDR3. Germline V CDR1 and CDR2: SGHTA, FQGTGA.

The chain recombines TRBV27 with TRBJ1-6; TRBD1 aligns across 8 bases. V was pared by 5 bases and J by 7 bases, with 13 bases of the junction left unmatched. The CDR3 has 17 amino acids. Germline V lookup: CDR1 MNHEY, CDR2 SMNVEV (reference sequence). The CDR3 DNA is TGTGCCAGCAGTCGACAGGGGCCCGGGGCCATCAATTCACCCCTCCACTTT. Encoded protein: CASSRQGPGAINSPLHF.

This clonotype has only a few counts. V is TRBV21-1 and J is TRBJ2-4. TRBV21-1 is a listed pseudogene. This CDR3 spans 14 amino acids. The CDR3 protein is CAPHEVGWENIQYF. The CDR3 DNA reads TGTGCCCCCCACGAGGTGGGCTGGGAAAACATTCAGTACTTC.

V gene TRBV9 combines with J gene TRBJ2-7; 9 bases are shared with TRBD1. The CDR3 is 15 residues long. The junction had 7 bases not matched to a gene; V was cut back by 0 bases and J by 6 bases. Germline CDR1 is SGDLS and CDR2 is YYNGEE. The CDR3 sequence: CASSVEGTGSREQYF. CDR3 sequence (DNA): TGTGCCAGCAGCGTAGAGGGGACAGGGAGTCGCGAGCAGTACTTC.

This clonotype was observed a handful of times. V gene TRBV6-2 or TRBV6-3 combines with J gene TRBJ2-3, with D perhaps TRBD1 (5 bases). V dropped 2 bases and J dropped 1 base, with 16 bases sitting between them. CDR3 length: 17 amino acids. Germline lookup yields CDR1 MNHEY and CDR2 SVGEGT. DNA of the CDR3: TGTGCCAGCAGTTACACCCAGGGCGGCGTCGGCACAGATACGCAGTATTTT. Translation: CASSYTQGGVGTDTQYF.

This chain joins TRBV6-5 and TRBJ1-5, with D possibly matching TRBD1 (5 bases). V was pared by 3 bases and J by 4 bases, with 10 bases between. Looked up from germline, CDR1 is MNHEY and CDR2 is SVGAGI. This CDR3 comprises 14 residues. The CDR3 reads CASSYNKGNQPQHF. In DNA, the CDR3 is TGTGCCAGCAGTTATAATAAGGGGAATCAGCCCCAGCATTTT.

This clonotype has only a few counts. The genes are TRBV6-5 and TRBJ2-7, with D tentatively TRBD1 or TRBD2 (6 bases each). The germline V gene encodes CDR1 MNHEY and CDR2 SVGAGI. The CDR3 has 13 amino acids. V lost 4 bases to trimming and J lost 5 bases, with 12 bases between them. In DNA form, the CDR3 reads TGTGCCAGCAGTTCCGGGGGCGCGGACGAGCAGTACTTC. It is translated as CASSSGGADEQYF.

This clonotype was detected only a few times. The rearrangement links TRBV20-1 to TRBJ2-2; D may be TRBD1 (5 bases). CDR3 length equals 14 residues. Trimming removed 2 bases at V and 0 bases at J, with 7 bases between. CDR1 is DFQATT and CDR2 is SNEGSKA in the germline V gene (reference sequence). The CDR3 region has the DNA TGCAGTGCTAGATTCAGGGCGAACACCGGGGAGCTGTTTTTT. Amino acids: CSARFRANTGELFF.

This clonotype was counted between two and nine times. J is TRBJ2-7 and V is TRBV18; 7 bases map to TRBD1. With V trimmed by 8 bases and J by 3 bases, 4 bases remained unmatched. Germline CDR1 KGHSH, CDR2 LQKENI. This CDR3 is built from 12 residues. Here the CDR3 reads CASAAGGYEQYF. The DNA of the CDR3 is TGTGCCAGCGCCGCAGGGGGCTACGAGCAGTACTTC.

This clonotype was seen many times. This chain connects TRBV18 to TRBJ2-3; D remains unclear. Germline loops: CDR1 KGHSH, CDR2 LQKENI. V lost 4 bases and J 2 bases, leaving 7 bases between the germline ends. CDR3 size: 13 residues. CDR3 sequence reads: CASSRRNTDTQYF. DNA for the CDR3: TGTGCCAGCTCACGAAGAAACACAGATACGCAGTATTTT.

This clonotype was seen many times. The junction shows a germline mismatch at one end, possibly a read error. The gene calls are TRBV12-3 or TRBV12-4 and TRBJ2-5; D gene unclear. The CDR3 is 11 residues long. The CDR3 DNA is TGTGCCAGCAGCTTAGCCGAGACCCAGTACTTC. Protein product: CASSLAETQYF.

This clonotype was recorded at least ten times. The genes are TRBV6-5 and TRBJ1-4; a possible D gene is TRBD1 (6 bases). The CDR3 is 14 residues long. The germline V gene has CDR1 MNHEY and CDR2 SVGAGI. V lost 2 bases to trimming and J lost 8 bases, with 12 bases between them. The CDR3 coding sequence is TGTGCCAGCAGTTACAGGGGGTTCGGGGAAAAACTGTTTTTT. The encoded protein is CASSYRGFGEKLFF.

This sequence joins TRBV2 and TRBJ2-1; 8 nucleotides line up with TRBD2. Germline values: CDR1 SNHLY, CDR2 FYNNEI. V shed 10 bases, J shed 2 bases, and the junction held 7 bases outside the gene matches. The length of the CDR3 is 14 residues. The CDR3 loop reads CATVRGGTYNEQFF. CDR3 nucleotide sequence: TGTGCCACCGTACGGGGGGGTACCTACAATGAGCAGTTCTTC. Supplemented by reference TRBV2 and TRBJ2-1, the full variable domain reads EPEVTQTPSHQVTQMGQEVILRCVPISNHLYFYWYRQILGQKVEFLVSFYNNEISEKSEIFDDQFSVERPDGSNFTLKIRSTKLEDSAMYFCATVRGGTYNEQFFGPGTRLTVL.

This clonotype was recorded a few times. This chain uses TRBV7-2 with TRBJ2-7; a weak D match, TRBD2 (6 bases). This CDR3 comprises 14 residues. Trimming left V 1 base short and J 2 bases short, with 9 bases between. CDR1 is SGHTA, CDR2 FQGNSA, per germline. The CDR3 reads CASSLVEGAYEQYF. Here the CDR3 DNA reads TGTGCCAGCAGCTTAGTGGAGGGAGCCTACGAGCAGTACTTC.

This clonotype was seen only a few times. CDR3 DNA sequence: TGTGCCATCAGTGAGGGAGCGGATCAGCCCCAGCATTTT. Its protein product is CAISEGADQPQHF. The J gene is TRBJ1-5, the V gene TRBV10-3; D remains ambiguous. The germline gives CDR1 ENHRY, CDR2 SYGVKD. V was cut by 2 bases and J by 5 bases, with 7 bases left in between. CDR3 length: 13 residues.

This clonotype came up a few times. This chain links TRBV12-3 or TRBV12-4 with TRBJ2-3; weak D call: TRBD2 (7 bases). CDR3 length: 15 residues. V shed 1 base and J shed 8 bases, with 16 bases lying between them. The CDR3 loop reads CASSLGTRGFGTQYF. The CDR3 DNA reads TGTGCCAGCAGTTTAGGGACTAGGGGGTTTGGTACGCAGTATTTT.

This clonotype showed up many times. The chain couples TRBV2 to TRBJ1-5, with no clear D. Germline V gene data show CDR1 as SNHLY and CDR2 as FYNNEI. Trimming shortened V by 6 bases and J by 4 bases, and 10 bases separated the two germline ends. The CDR3 has 13 amino acids. The CDR3 region is CASRFLSNQPQHF. Here the CDR3 DNA reads TGTGCCAGCAGGTTTTTGTCGAATCAGCCCCAGCATTTT. Full variable domain (remainder filled in from reference TRBV2 and TRBJ1-5): EPEVTQTPSHQVTQMGQEVILRCVPISNHLYFYWYRQILGQKVEFLVSFYNNEISEKSEIFDDQFSVERPDGSNFTLKIRSTKLEDSAMYFCASRFLSNQPQHFGDGTRLSIL.

The chain recombines TRBV25-1 with TRBJ2-3; TRBD1 might be the D (6 bases). The V and J ends lost 3 bases and 10 bases respectively, with 8 bases between them. Germline V CDR1 and CDR2: MGHDK, SYGVNS. CDR3 length equals 11 residues. The CDR3, as DNA: TGTGCCAGCAGTGACTCAGGGGCGCAGTATTTT. Protein sequence: CASSDSGAQYF.

This clonotype occurred many times. This chain uses TRBV18 with TRBJ2-6; D is ambiguous. V was clipped by 6 bases and J by 0 bases, with 12 bases between them. CDR1 and CDR2 (germline): KGHSH, LQKENI. This CDR3 has 16 amino acids. CDR3 DNA: TGTGCCAGCTCGAATCCAGGCCGCTCTGGGGCCAACGTCCTGACTTTC. It codes for CASSNPGRSGANVLTF.

This clonotype was found many times. The rearrangement joins TRBV18 to TRBJ1-1, with D unclear. The CDR3 is 13 residues long. Trimming shortened V by 1 base and J by 1 base, and 4 bases separated the two germline ends. Germline CDR1 reads KGHSH; CDR2 reads LQKENI. This chain's CDR3 is CASSPQKNTEAFF. CDR3 nucleotide sequence: TGTGCCAGCTCACCACAGAAGAACACTGAAGCTTTCTTT.

This clonotype was seen ten or more times. The genes are TRBV7-6 and TRBJ1-4; tentative D call: TRBD1 (6 bases). Germline V gives CDR1 SGHVS, CDR2 FNYEAQ. The CDR3 has 15 amino acids. Trimming pared 5 bases from V and 6 bases from J, leaving 16 bases between. In DNA, the CDR3 is TGTGCCAGCAGCCCCCTAGGGGGGGGCGATGAAAAACTGTTTTTT. This codes for CASSPLGGGDEKLFF.

The V gene is TRBV5-1, the J gene TRBJ2-7; TRBD2 might be the D (6 bases). CDR3 length equals 16 residues. Trimming stripped 1 base from V and 1 base from J, with 15 bases between. Germline V lookup: CDR1 SGHRS, CDR2 YFSETQ. DNA of the CDR3: TGCGCCAGCAGCTTGTCTTCGGGGGTGGTTTCCTACGAGCAGTACTTC. Protein: CASSLSSGVVSYEQYF.

Many counts were recorded for this clonotype. This chain links TRBV20-1 with TRBJ2-3, with 9 bases aligning to TRBD2. This CDR3 has 16 amino acids. CDR1 is DFQATT, CDR2 SNEGSKA, per germline (reference sequence). Germline trimming cut 1 base from V and 5 bases from J; bases unmatched to any gene: 10. The CDR3 loop is CSARVRAGGRGDTQYF. The CDR3, as DNA: TGCAGTGCTAGAGTAAGAGCGGGGGGCCGGGGAGATACGCAGTATTTT.

V usage is TRBV5-1 and J usage is TRBJ1-4; possibly TRBD1 for D (6 bases). The germline gives CDR1 SGHRS, CDR2 YFSETQ. Between the trimmed V and J ends, which lost 5 bases and 3 bases, there was a span of 8 bases. This CDR3 is 13 amino acids long. The CDR3 DNA follows: TGCGCCAGCAGAGAGGGGGCTAATGAAAAACTGTTTTTT. Translation gives CASREGANEKLFF.

The table lists this clonotype with a few counts. The chain is built from TRBV6-1 and TRBJ2-5; the D is unclear. The germline V and J ends were trimmed by 1 base and 2 bases, with 8 bases remaining between them. Germline assignment: CDR1 MNHNS and CDR2 SASEGT. The CDR3 is 14 amino acids. The CDR3 DNA reads TGTGCCAGCAGTGAAGGGGCAGAACAAGAGACCCAGTACTTC. Its protein is CASSEGAEQETQYF.